This record concerns one TCR beta chain sequence. The antigen is unknown. The ends lost 4 bases at V and 6 bases at J; junction bases unmatched: 7. Germline lookup yields CDR1 KGHSH and CDR2 LQKENI. The CDR3 sequence is 14 residues long. Libraries were prepared by immunoSEQ multiplex PCR; TCRdb keeps only in-frame clonotypes and omits some of them. The table lists about 84,000 clones, roughly 88% of them singletons, with 10% in the top ten. The data were taken from a study of T cell responses to AZD1222 COVID-19 vaccine. Study-wide points: It should be noted that donors were predominantly white British and more often female, and clonal diversity was possibly underestimated. The repertoires were collected only after the peak T cell response. Distributed over spike, vaccine-associated CD4 TCRs predominated at 160-218 and 743-854.

The chain recombines TRBV18 with TRBJ2-7; TRBD1 matches 9 bases. This TCR was sampled from an adult who received the AZD1222 COVID-19 vaccine. Sequences were derived from peripheral blood, sampled 28 days after the second AZD1222 dose. The chain's CDR3 is CASSQSGTGPEQYF. The CDR3 DNA sequence: TGTGCCAGCTCACAATCCGGGACAGGGCCCGAGCAGTACTTC.